This TCR beta chain was retrieved from a study of blood T cell repertoires in COVID-19. Turning to the study itself: Both acute and convalescent COVID-19 samples were obtained from the United States, Italy and Spain.

The method was immunoSEQ multiplex PCR; TCRdb's version includes in-frame clones alone and lacks a portion of them. The repertoire holds around 130,000 clones, with around 80% as singletons. Material: peripheral blood. The origin of this receptor is a human donor in a cohort sampled during active COVID-19.

The CDR3 region has the DNA TGTGCCAGCAGCTTGGAGCAACGGGGATTCGATACGCAGTATTTT. Its translation: CASSLEQRGFDTQYF. V is TRBV5-4 and J is TRBJ2-3; maybe TRBD2 (5 bases). V was cut by 0 bases and J by 6 bases, with 14 bases left in between. The CDR3 is 15 amino acids. Germline-derived CDR1 and CDR2 are SGHNT and YYREEE (reference sequence).